This T cell receptor (beta chain) was captured by sequencing in a study of stem cell transplantation in POMP-related autoinflammatory disease. Assay used: immunoSEQ multiplex PCR; TCRdb lists only in-frame clones, some missing. The sample carries 9,000 to 10,000 clones, roughly 83% recorded once. Germline CDR1 and CDR2: MDHEN and SYDVKM. The junction had 8 bases not matched to a gene; V was cut back by 1 base and J by 5 bases. The CDR3 extends over 18 amino acids. Sequences were derived from CD4+ T cells from PBMCs, sampled after stem cell transplantation. The V call is TRBV28, the J call TRBJ2-2; TRBD2 matches 12 bases. This receptor was taken from a human patient with POMP-related autoinflammation and immune dysregulation (PRAID). The T cells may come from the graft donor. The CDR3, as DNA: TGTGCCAGCAGTTTATCCCTCGGACTAGCGGGGATGACCGGGGAGCTGTTTTTT. It yields the protein CASSLSLGLAGMTGELFF.